The present T cell receptor beta chain was sequenced within a study of a mutant IDH1 vaccine in newly diagnosed glioma. Concerning this clone: The antigen remains unidentified.

General study points: It was just under 95% of patients that developed vaccine-induced immune responses.

The CDR3 has 13 amino acids. Trimming left V 3 bases short and J 6 bases short, with 10 bases between. Germline lookup yields CDR1 SGDLS and CDR2 YYNGEE. The table came from immunoSEQ multiplex PCR; TCRdb's copy has only in-frame clones and leaves some out. Of 45,000 to 70,000 clones detected, 70% to 90% appear once; the ten largest clones hold about 3.7%. As for time point: week 5, during vaccination. Each vaccine dose was 300 ug of mutant IDH1 20-mer peptide, with topical imiquimod. The V call is TRBV9, the J call TRBJ2-1; D gene uncertain. The sample was PBMCs, taken from a glioma patient whose treatment included an IDH1 peptide vaccine. The source is a young man with glioma. CDR3 nucleotide sequence: TGTGCCAGCAGCGCCGACCCGGGCAATGAGCAGTTCTTC. Translated: CASSADPGNEQFF.